These 16 T cell receptor beta chains originate from one sample sequenced in a study of radiotherapy plus CTLA-4 blockade in lung cancer. Generated by immunoSEQ multiplex PCR, the TCRdb table keeps only in-frame clones and is missing some. Of 35,000 to 45,000 clones detected, roughly 80% appear once; the ten largest clones hold 2.6%. The material sequenced was peripheral blood, taken from a patient treated with radiotherapy plus ipilimumab. The receptor set was obtained from a human donor with non-small cell lung cancer whose response to radiotherapy plus ipilimumab could not be evaluated.

This clone appeared a single time. The chain joins TRBV29-1 to TRBJ1-1, with D possibly TRBD1 on 6 matching bases. CDR3 length: 15 residues. Trimming removed 7 bases at V and 0 bases at J, with 18 bases between. Germline-derived CDR1 and CDR2 are SQVTM and ANQGSEA. CDR3 region: CSGKDSFLMNTEAFF. For the CDR3, the DNA is TGCAGCGGAAAGGACAGCTTCCTTATGAACACTGAAGCTTTCTTT.

The rearrangement uses TRBV7-9 and TRBJ1-6; D gene unclear. V dropped 4 bases and J dropped 8 bases, with 9 bases sitting between them. The CDR3 runs to 13 residues. Germline CDR1 SEHNR, CDR2 FQNEAQ (reference sequence). DNA of the CDR3: TGTGCCAGCAGCTCCTACAGTGATTCACCCCTCCACTTT. It yields the protein CASSSYSDSPLHF.

This clone was found a few times. Different DNA sequences within this sample yield the same CDR3. This chain connects TRBV6-5 to TRBJ2-1, with TRBD2 matching 9 bases. Germline CDR1 is MNHEY and CDR2 is SVGAGI. The V and J ends lost 2 bases and 4 bases, in that order; junction bases with no gene match: 3. This CDR3 is built from 15 residues. The CDR3 spells CASSYGLASYNEQFF. As DNA, the CDR3 is TGTGCCAGCAGTTACGGACTAGCGAGTTACAATGAGCAGTTCTTC.

The chain uses TRBV28 and TRBJ1-2; TRBD1 aligns across 10 bases. The CDR3 has 15 amino acids. Germline-derived CDR1 and CDR2 are MDHEN and SYDVKM. V shed 3 bases, J shed 8 bases, and the junction held 9 bases outside the gene matches. CDR3 amino acids: CASSFSRQGARGYTF. CDR3 nucleotides: TGTGCCAGCAGTTTCTCTCGACAGGGGGCAAGAGGCTACACCTTC.

The V call is TRBV30, the J call TRBJ2-5; D uncertain. This CDR3 has 13 amino acids. V was clipped by 0 bases and J by 4 bases, with 9 bases between them. From germline, CDR1 is GTSNPN and CDR2 SVGIG (reference sequence). In nucleotides, the CDR3 is TGTGCCTGGAGTGTCCTAGGCCCAGAGACCCAGTACTTC. Protein sequence: CAWSVLGPETQYF.

This clone showed up just a few times. CDR3 nucleotide sequence: TGTGCCAGTAGTTCCAGCGCAGGGGAGAATTCACCCCTCCACTTT. This gives the protein CASSSSAGENSPLHF. V is TRBV19 and J is TRBJ1-6, with a weak D call TRBD1 (6 bases). The V gene lost 5 bases and the J gene lost 7 bases, with 15 bases spanning the gap. This CDR3 contains 15 residues. Germline loops: CDR1 LNHDA, CDR2 SQIVND (reference sequence).

The V call is TRBV28, the J call TRBJ2-7; 7 bases line up with TRBD1. Germline V gene data show CDR1 as MDHEN and CDR2 as SYDVKM. Germline trimming cut 6 bases from V and 1 base from J; bases unmatched to any gene: 3. The CDR3 is 13 residues long. This chain's CDR3 is CASSLGQSYEQYF. CDR3 nucleotides: TGTGCCAGCAGCTTGGGACAGTCCTACGAGCAGTACTTC.

The rearrangement links TRBV5-1 to TRBJ1-4; 10 bases line up with TRBD1. J lost 7 bases, V lost 9 bases, and 9 bases had no gene match. The CDR3 totals 14 residues. The germline CDR1 and CDR2 sequences are SGHRS and YFSETQ. This CDR3 reads CATKIGTGAEKLFF. For the CDR3, the DNA is TGCGCCACCAAGATCGGGACAGGGGCTGAAAAACTGTTTTTT.

The chain has TRBV27 and TRBJ2-5, with a tentative D call TRBD2 (6 bases). Judging by the DNA end, TRBJ2-7 fits better; the J call may be wrong. The CDR3 length is 16 residues. Germline V gives CDR1 MNHEY, CDR2 SMNVEV (reference sequence). The CDR3 protein is CASRFKPGLTIYEQYF. Written as DNA, the CDR3 is TGTGCCAGCAGGTTCAAGCCGGGACTGACAATATACGAGCAGTACTTC.

This clone was counted a few times. The chain joins TRBV7-9 to TRBJ1-6; D remains ambiguous. CDR1 is SEHNR, CDR2 FQNEAQ, per germline (reference sequence). CDR3 length: 16 amino acids. V gave up 3 bases and J gave up 6 bases, with 15 bases separating them. In DNA, the CDR3 is TGTGCCAGCAGCTTCTTCGGCGAGGAGAGTAATTCACCCCTCCACTTT. Protein: CASSFFGEESNSPLHF.

This chain uses TRBV5-1 with TRBJ2-7; the match to TRBD1 covers 10 bases. Germline CDR1 is SGHRS and CDR2 is YFSETQ. J gave up 2 bases and V 4 bases, and 3 bases lay outside the gene matches. The CDR3 consists of 14 residues. The CDR3, as DNA: TGCGCCAGCAGCCCCGGGACAGGGGCCTACGAGCAGTACTTC. Protein sequence: CASSPGTGAYEQYF.

The chain links TRBV2 to TRBJ1-1; no clear D. Germline CDR1 SNHLY, CDR2 FYNNEI. Deletions cut 8 bases from V and 4 bases from J, with 11 bases between. This CDR3 is built from 12 residues. The CDR3 loop is CASEGFGTEAFF. The DNA of the CDR3 is TGTGCCAGCGAGGGTTTCGGCACTGAAGCTTTCTTT.

Of note for this clone: Mismatch with germline at one junction end may stem from a read error. This sequence joins TRBV7-3 and TRBJ1-2; weak D call: TRBD1 (5 bases). Germline values: CDR1 SGHTA, CDR2 FQGTGA. The CDR3 consists of 11 residues. Here the CDR3 DNA reads TGTGCCAGCAGCGCCGATAGGGGCCGGGTCTTC. Translation: CASSADRGRVF.

The rearrangement uses TRBV2 and TRBJ1-6; D remains unclear. The V and J ends lost 2 bases and 7 bases respectively, with 6 bases between them. Per the germline V gene, CDR1 is SNHLY and CDR2 is FYNNEI. The CDR3 is 13 residues long. This chain's CDR3 is CASSEQSNSPLHF. CDR3 coding DNA: TGTGCCAGCAGTGAACAGTCGAATTCACCCCTCCACTTT.

This rearrangement joins TRBV2 to TRBJ1-3; 8 nucleotides match TRBD1. CDR3 length equals 15 residues. Germline values: CDR1 SNHLY, CDR2 FYNNEI. The trim removed 6 bases at V and 5 bases at J, leaving 9 bases unmatched. CDR3 sequence (DNA): TGTGCCAGCAGCCAACAGGGGGGTCAGAGAAACACCATATATTTT. Amino acids: CASSQQGGQRNTIYF. Full variable domain (remainder filled in from reference TRBV2 and TRBJ1-3): EPEVTQTPSHQVTQMGQEVILRCVPISNHLYFYWYRQILGQKVEFLVSFYNNEISEKSEIFDDQFSVERPDGSNFTLKIRSTKLEDSAMYFCASSQQGGQRNTIYFGEGSWLTVV.

This clone was recorded a few times. CDR3 nucleotide sequence: TGTGCCAGCGGGCCTATGGGCTACGAGCAGTACTTC. Translating gives CASGPMGYEQYF. The chain combines TRBV6-5 with TRBJ2-7; D gene ambiguous. Germline V gene sequence: CDR1 MNHEY, CDR2 SVGAGI. CDR3 length: 12 amino acids. Trimming pared 8 bases from V and 3 bases from J, leaving 11 bases between.